This T cell receptor beta chain was retrieved from a study of regulatory T cells in long-lasting Graves disease. Broader study findings: Segments TRBV28, TRBJ1-2 and TRBJ2-5 showed preferential usage in persistent disease. Possibly, too few samples lowered accuracy.

This clonotype was found many times. Its specificity is unknown. Building the TCR beta libraries relied on iRepertoire HTBI primers, and CDR3 regions underwent Arm-PCR. TCRdb used MiXCR to reprocess the multiplex PCR reads, holding one entry per CDR3 protein. The sample lists around 250,000 distinct CDR3 sequences, under 20% occurring once. The CDR3 length is 14 residues. J was trimmed by 4 bases and V by 4 bases; bases with no gene match: 6. The V gene's germline CDR1 is MNHEY and CDR2 SMNVEV (reference sequence). As to time point: newly diagnosed GD, antithyroid drugs for less than 3 months. The TCR library used RNA extracted from PBMCs. These same records also appear under a second study, on T cells in Graves' hyperthyroidism and ophthalmopathy. That source notes: Blood also held most thyroid clonotypes expanded beyond 0.001.

This chain connects TRBV27 to TRBJ1-2; 7 nucleotides match TRBD1. This receptor was identified in a woman aged 25 to 39 with Graves disease. The starting material was peripheral blood mononuclear cells (PBMCs), obtained at new diagnosis, from a patient treated with antithyroid drugs. The CDR3 nucleotides read TGTGCCAGCAGTTCAGCGGGACAGCGCTATGGCTACACCTTC. Its translation: CASSSAGQRYGYTF.